This T cell receptor (beta chain) stems from a study of blood T cell repertoires in COVID-19. There are 15 residues in the CDR3. Trimming stripped 0 bases from V and 4 bases from J, with 13 bases between. CDR1 is SGHDT, CDR2 YYEEEE, per germline. Residents of about 25 US areas, aged about 18 to 89 years, made up the participants. Two negative PCRs, clearance, or symptom resolution were required of recovered Cohort 3 donors. Authors' processing steps: For nucleated cells, counts were estimated from reference gene primer amplification. The data were produced by immunoSEQ multiplex PCR, yet TCRdb's version contains in-frame clones alone and is incomplete. V and J calls and clone size are given by that table; D and trimming were obtained from the DNA. The sample yields hundreds of thousands of clones, roughly nine tenths seen once.

The sample comprised PBMCs or T cells enriched from blood (not recorded which). The rearrangement uses TRBV5-6 and TRBJ1-2, with D perhaps matching TRBD1 (5 bases). This sequence was found in a woman aged 55-69 years who had recovered from COVID-19. CDR3 bases: TGTGCCAGCAGCTTGGGAAAGGGGAGGGTCTATGGCTACACCTTC. Its translation: CASSLGKGRVYGYTF.